The source of this T cell receptor beta chain is a study of blood T cells in healthy people across ages. Study-wide results and limits: Whereas aged donors had fewer naive CD4+ cells, long-lived donors had more of them and higher diversity.

This clonotype was seen a handful of times. Its antigen remains unknown. A second roughly 7 to 12 cycle PCR used barcoded and J-beta primers. Each cDNA was tagged by a template-switch adaptor containing 12 random nucleotides. Samples each returned at least 2.5 million CDR3-containing paired-end reads. TCRdb redid the calling of the 5' RACE reads with MiXCR, one entry per CDR3 protein. Here the sample spans approximately 800,000 distinct CDR3 sequences, about 42% being singletons. The length of the CDR3 is 14 residues. Germline loops: CDR1 DFQATT, CDR2 SNEGSKA (reference sequence). The V end lost 3 bases, the J end lost 4 bases, and 14 bases lay between the germline ends.

Sequencing was done on a sample of blood. The sequence was collected from a man aged 80 or over in good health. This chain connects TRBV20-1 to TRBJ2-3, with TRBD2 as a possible D gene (5 bases). CDR3 sequence: CSARRAPRADTQYF. DNA for the CDR3: TGCAGTGCTAGGAGGGCCCCCCGGGCAGATACGCAGTATTTT.